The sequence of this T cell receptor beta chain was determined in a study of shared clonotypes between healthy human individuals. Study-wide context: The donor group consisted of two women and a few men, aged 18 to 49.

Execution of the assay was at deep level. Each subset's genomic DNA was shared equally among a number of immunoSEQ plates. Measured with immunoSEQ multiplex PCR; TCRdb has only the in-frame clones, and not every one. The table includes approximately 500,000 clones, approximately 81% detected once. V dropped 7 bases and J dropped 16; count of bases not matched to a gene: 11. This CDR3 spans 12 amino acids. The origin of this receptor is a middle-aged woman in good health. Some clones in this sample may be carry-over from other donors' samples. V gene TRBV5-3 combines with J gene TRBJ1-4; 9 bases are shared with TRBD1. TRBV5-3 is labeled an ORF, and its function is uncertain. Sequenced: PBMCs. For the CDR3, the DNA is TGTGCCAGAGCAATTCGCGGGACAGGGAGGTTTTTT. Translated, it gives CARAIRGTGRFF.